This passage covers 7 T cell receptor beta chains from one sample sequenced in a study of cytomegalovirus exposure and HLA in healthy donors. Clones were sequenced by immunoSEQ multiplex PCR, and TCRdb holds only the in-frame ones, with some missing. The table lists fewer than 400,000 clones, approximately 88% of them singletons. The sample comprised PBMCs. These receptors were taken from a young man in good health and CMV-seronegative.

The J gene is TRBJ1-1, the V gene TRBV5-6; D uncertain. There are 13 residues in the CDR3. V was pared by 0 bases and J by 5 bases, with 8 bases between. The germline CDR1 and CDR2 sequences are SGHDT and YYEEEE. CDR3 region: CASSLGSVTEAFF. The DNA for the CDR3 is TGTGCCAGCAGCTTGGGGTCAGTTACTGAAGCTTTCTTT.

This rearrangement joins TRBV25-1 to TRBJ2-5; 8 nucleotides align to TRBD1. With V trimmed by 3 bases and J by 2 bases, 8 bases remained unmatched. The CDR3 length is 16 residues. Germline loops: CDR1 MGHDK, CDR2 SYGVNS. CDR3 in amino acids: CASSEPRDRTQETQYF. As DNA, the CDR3 is TGTGCCAGCAGTGAGCCCCGGGACAGGACTCAAGAGACCCAGTACTTC.

The genes are TRBV4-2 and TRBJ1-5; tentative D call: TRBD1 (5 bases). CDR3 length equals 15 residues. V gave up 0 bases and J gave up 5 bases, with 11 bases separating them. Germline loops: CDR1 LGHNA, CDR2 YNFKEQ. The CDR3 DNA reads TGTGCCAGCAGCCAAGACATTCCAGGGCATCAGCCCCAGCATTTT. Translation: CASSQDIPGHQPQHF.

This chain connects TRBV5-5 to TRBJ1-1, with TRBD1 matching 9 bases. Germline lookup yields CDR1 SGHKS and CDR2 YYEKEE (reference sequence). Trimming cost V 4 bases and J 8 bases; bases outside gene matches: 9. The CDR3 has 14 residues. CDR3 nucleotides: TGTGCCAGCAGCGCAGAGGGACAGGGCCCGGAAGCTTTCTTT. This gives the protein CASSAEGQGPEAFF. Full variable domain (outside the CDR3, taken from reference TRBV5-5 and TRBJ1-1): DAGVTQSPTHLIKTRGQQVTLRCSPISGHKSVSWYQQVLGQGPQFIFQYYEKEERGRGNFPDRFSARQFPNYSSELNVNALLLGDSALYLCASSAEGQGPEAFFGQGTRLTVV.

The CDR3 DNA reads as TGTGCCAGCAGCTCCCCCGGAGCGGGCAGGGTATACACCGGGGAGCTGTTTTTT. Translation: CASSSPGAGRVYTGELFF. The chain couples TRBV5-6 to TRBJ2-2, with D perhaps matching TRBD2 (6 bases). Germline CDR1 SGHDT, CDR2 YYEEEE. Between the trimmed V and J ends, which lost 3 bases and 3 bases, there was a span of 21 bases. This CDR3 spans 18 amino acids.

This rearrangement joins TRBV29-1 to TRBJ1-3, with 8 bases fitting TRBD1. CDR3 length: 12 amino acids. The V gene end was trimmed by 5 bases and the J gene end by 4 bases; junction bases not matched to a gene: 1. Germline CDR1 is SQVTM and CDR2 is ANQGSEA. The CDR3 DNA is TGCAGCGTTCGGACAGGGGGAAACACCATATATTTT. This sequence encodes CSVRTGGNTIYF.

This clone was seen once. The chain recombines TRBV6-1 with TRBJ2-5, with D perhaps matching TRBD1 (5 bases). The V end was cut by 4 bases, the J end by 3 bases, with 15 bases between. Germline V gene data show CDR1 as MNHNS and CDR2 as SASEGT. The CDR3 runs to 15 residues. CDR3 nucleotides: TGTGCCAGCAGTGGACAGCGTACGATTAAAGAGACCCAGTACTTC. Its protein is CASSGQRTIKETQYF.